A selection of T cell receptor beta chains follows, all from one sample in a study of T cells expressing NK-cell markers. Using the 5' RACE reads, TCRdb records one entry per CDR3 protein without DNA. This repertoire comprises approximately 420,000 distinct CDR3 sequences; its ten largest clones make up approximately 11%. The material sequenced was blood T cells: a sorted CD56 or NKG2C T cell subset, CD4+ or CD8+ T cells, or bulk PBMC T cells (not recorded which). These receptors all come from a woman between 50 and 59 years old in good health. Both conserved end residues are part of each CDR3. Each record gives: V gene, J gene, CDR3 protein.

TRBV7-9,TRBJ2-7,CASSTAEVVEQYF
TRBV27,TRBJ1-1,CASSTKDSNTEAFF
TRBV29-1,TRBJ2-1,CSETLQGGEQFF
TRBV2,TRBJ2-1,CASSERRLAGGGEQFF
TRBV11-2,TRBJ2-1,CASSLEGAGPYGEQFF
TRBV9,TRBJ2-1,CASSVAGLDDEQFF
TRBV12-3/TRBV12-4,TRBJ2-1,CATTGVVNEQFF
TRBV24-1,TRBJ2-1,CATSDDRVAYNEQFF
TRBV12-3/TRBV12-4,TRBJ1-2,CASSLQGGGYTF
TRBV18,TRBJ2-3,CASSPMGPTDTQYF
TRBV29-1,TRBJ2-2,CSVDRSRTGELFF
TRBV5-1,TRBJ2-3,CASSSNGGTDTQYF
TRBV4-1,TRBJ2-3,CASSLRDLAGVSDTQYF
TRBV4-1,TRBJ2-5,CASSLLPSSGINQETQYF
TRBV12-3/TRBV12-4,TRBJ2-3,CASRPGLVIDTQYF
TRBV5-1,TRBJ2-7,CASSTWDRAYEQYF
TRBV5-4,TRBJ2-4,CASSGAGVAKNIQYF
TRBV18,TRBJ2-5,CASSPSPSLKETQYF
TRBV10-3,TRBJ1-2,CAISDKTLFGYTF
TRBV12-3/TRBV12-4,TRBJ2-2,CAGLASTGELFF
TRBV20-1,TRBJ2-3,CSARGVQDTQYF
TRBV27,TRBJ1-2,CASYRQGGLGGYTF
TRBV20-1,TRBJ1-4,CSAAQVATNEKLFF
TRBV5-4,TRBJ2-2,CASSDPGQNTGELFF
TRBV5-1,TRBJ2-6,CASSLGVISGANVLTF
TRBV4-1,TRBJ2-7,CASSQEGPEQYF
TRBV18,TRBJ2-3,CASSPPDRGGTDTQYF